This T cell receptor (beta chain) was recorded in a study of shared clonotypes between healthy human individuals. Findings and limits, study-wide: Genetic and exposure-history diversity was limited by the few donors.

Trimming shortened V by 8 bases and J by 6 bases, and 13 bases separated the two germline ends. The germline V gene has CDR1 SQVTM and CDR2 ANQGSEA. This CDR3 region has 12 residues. Regarding this clone: What it binds is unknown.

Naive CD8 populations comprised CD45RO-negative cells positively selected for CCR7, excluding terminally differentiated effector memory CD45RA+ cells. Produced via immunoSEQ multiplex PCR; TCRdb's table is partial and in-frame only. Found here are about 610,000 clones, approximately 96% of them singletons; the top ten hold roughly 0.1%. Source material: naive CD8+ T cells sorted from blood. The chain uses TRBV29-1 and TRBJ2-2, with D unclear. This TCR was sampled from a woman aged 30 to 39 in good health. The CDR3, as DNA: TGCAGCACCCTCGGTAGGGCCGGGGAGCTGTTTTTT. Residues: CSTLGRAGELFF.